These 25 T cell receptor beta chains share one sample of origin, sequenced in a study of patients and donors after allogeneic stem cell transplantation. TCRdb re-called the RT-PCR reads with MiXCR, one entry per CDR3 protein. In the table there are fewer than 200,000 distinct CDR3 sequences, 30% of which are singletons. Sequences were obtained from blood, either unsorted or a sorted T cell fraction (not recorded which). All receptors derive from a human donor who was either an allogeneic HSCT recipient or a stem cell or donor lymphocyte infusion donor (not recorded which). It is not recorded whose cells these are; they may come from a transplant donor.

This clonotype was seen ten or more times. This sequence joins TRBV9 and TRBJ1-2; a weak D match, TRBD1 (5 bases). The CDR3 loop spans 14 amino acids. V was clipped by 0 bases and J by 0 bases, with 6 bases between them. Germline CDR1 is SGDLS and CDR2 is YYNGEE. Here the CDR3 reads CASSVGGANYGYTF. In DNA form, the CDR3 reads TGTGCCAGCAGCGTAGGGGGGGCTAACTATGGCTACACCTTC.

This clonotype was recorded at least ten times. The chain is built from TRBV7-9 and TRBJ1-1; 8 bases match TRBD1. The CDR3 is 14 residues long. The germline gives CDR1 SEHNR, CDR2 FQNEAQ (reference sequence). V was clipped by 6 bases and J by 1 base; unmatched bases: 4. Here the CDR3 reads CASSFGTGNTEAFF. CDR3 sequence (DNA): TGTGCCAGCAGTTTTGGGACAGGGAACACTGAAGCTTTCTTT.

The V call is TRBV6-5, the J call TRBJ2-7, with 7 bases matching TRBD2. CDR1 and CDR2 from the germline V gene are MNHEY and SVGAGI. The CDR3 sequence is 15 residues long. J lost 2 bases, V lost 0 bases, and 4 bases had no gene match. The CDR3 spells CASSYSSGLTYEQYF. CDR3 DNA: TGTGCCAGCAGTTACTCTAGCGGGCTTACCTACGAGCAGTACTTC.

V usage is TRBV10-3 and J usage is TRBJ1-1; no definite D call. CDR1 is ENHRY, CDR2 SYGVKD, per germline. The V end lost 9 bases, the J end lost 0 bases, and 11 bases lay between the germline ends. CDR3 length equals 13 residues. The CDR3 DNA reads TGTGCCATTCGACTGAACATGAACACTGAAGCTTTCTTT. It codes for CAIRLNMNTEAFF.

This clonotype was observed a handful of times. DNA of the CDR3: TGTGCCAGCAGCCAAGCCGGCAACTCTAACTATGGCTACACCTTC. Its protein product is CASSQAGNSNYGYTF. The chain links TRBV4-2 to TRBJ1-2, with unresolved D. CDR1 is LGHNA, CDR2 YNFKEQ, per germline. The CDR3 consists of 15 residues. The V and J ends lost 1 base and 0 bases respectively, with 9 bases between them.

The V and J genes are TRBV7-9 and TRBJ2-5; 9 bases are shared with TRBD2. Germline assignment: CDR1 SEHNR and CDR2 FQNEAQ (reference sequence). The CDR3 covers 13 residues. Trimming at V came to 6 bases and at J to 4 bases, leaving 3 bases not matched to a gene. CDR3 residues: CASRVSGRETQYF. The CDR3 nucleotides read TGTGCCAGCAGGGTTAGCGGGAGAGAGACCCAGTACTTC.

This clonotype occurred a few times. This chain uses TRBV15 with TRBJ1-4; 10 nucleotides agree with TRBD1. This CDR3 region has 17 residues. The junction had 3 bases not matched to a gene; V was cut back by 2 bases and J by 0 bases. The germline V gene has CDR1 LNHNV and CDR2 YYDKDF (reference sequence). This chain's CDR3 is CATSRFGQGATNEKLFF. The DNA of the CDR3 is TGTGCCACCAGCAGATTCGGACAGGGGGCAACTAATGAAAAACTGTTTTTT.

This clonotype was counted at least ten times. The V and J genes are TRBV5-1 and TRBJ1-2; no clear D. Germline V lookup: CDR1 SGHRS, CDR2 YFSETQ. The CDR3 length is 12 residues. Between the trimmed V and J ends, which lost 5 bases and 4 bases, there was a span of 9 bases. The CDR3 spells CASRKEGYGYTF. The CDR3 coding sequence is TGCGCCAGCAGAAAGGAGGGCTATGGCTACACCTTC.

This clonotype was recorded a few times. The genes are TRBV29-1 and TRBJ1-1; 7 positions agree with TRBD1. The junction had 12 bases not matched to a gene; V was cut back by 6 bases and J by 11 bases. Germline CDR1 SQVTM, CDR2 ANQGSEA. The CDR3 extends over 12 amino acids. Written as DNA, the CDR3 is TGCAGCGTCCCAACAGGGGAGATGCGGGCTTTCTTT. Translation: CSVPTGEMRAFF.

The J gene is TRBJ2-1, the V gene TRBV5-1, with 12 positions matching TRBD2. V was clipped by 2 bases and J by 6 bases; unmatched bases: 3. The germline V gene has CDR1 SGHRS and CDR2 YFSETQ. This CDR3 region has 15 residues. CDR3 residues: CASSLLAGGSNEQFF. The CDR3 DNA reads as TGCGCCAGCAGCTTACTAGCGGGAGGCAGCAATGAGCAGTTCTTC.

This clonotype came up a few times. The CDR3 DNA reads as TGTGCCAGCAGCCCCTATATTAATCAGCCCCAGCATTTT. Amino acids: CASSPYINQPQHF. The gene calls are TRBV4-2 and TRBJ1-5, with unresolved D. The CDR3 runs to 13 residues. Germline-derived CDR1 and CDR2 are LGHNA and YNFKEQ. Deletions cut 4 bases from V and 4 bases from J, with 8 bases between.

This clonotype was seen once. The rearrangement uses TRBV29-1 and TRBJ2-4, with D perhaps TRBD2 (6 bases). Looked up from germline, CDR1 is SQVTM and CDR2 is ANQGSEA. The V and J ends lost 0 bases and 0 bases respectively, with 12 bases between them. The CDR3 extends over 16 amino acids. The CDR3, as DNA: TGCAGCGTTGAAGATTGGGGACTCGAAGCCAAAAACATTCAGTACTTC. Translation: CSVEDWGLEAKNIQYF.

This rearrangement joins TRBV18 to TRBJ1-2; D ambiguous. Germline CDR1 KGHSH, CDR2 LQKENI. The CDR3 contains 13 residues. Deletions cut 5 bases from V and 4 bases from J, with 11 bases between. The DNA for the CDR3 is TGTGCCAGCTCAGATTCGACATCCTATGGCTACACCTTC. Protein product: CASSDSTSYGYTF.

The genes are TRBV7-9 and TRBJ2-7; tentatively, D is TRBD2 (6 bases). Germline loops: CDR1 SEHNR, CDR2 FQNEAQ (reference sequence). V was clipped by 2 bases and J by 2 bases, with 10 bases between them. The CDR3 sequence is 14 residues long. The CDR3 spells CASSLSGVTYEQYF. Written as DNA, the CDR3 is TGTGCCAGCAGCTTATCGGGGGTAACCTACGAGCAGTACTTC.

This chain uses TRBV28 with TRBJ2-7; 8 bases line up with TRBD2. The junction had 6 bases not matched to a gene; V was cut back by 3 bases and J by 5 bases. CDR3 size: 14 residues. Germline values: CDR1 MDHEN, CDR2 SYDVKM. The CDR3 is CASSFGGTRNEQYF. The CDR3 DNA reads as TGTGCCAGCAGTTTCGGAGGGACTAGGAACGAGCAGTACTTC. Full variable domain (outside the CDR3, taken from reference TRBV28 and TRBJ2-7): DVKVTQSSRYLVKRTGEKVFLECVQDMDHENMFWYRQDPGLGLRLIYFSYDVKMKEKGDIPEGYSVSREKKERFSLILESASTNQTSMYLCASSFGGTRNEQYFGPGTRLTVT.

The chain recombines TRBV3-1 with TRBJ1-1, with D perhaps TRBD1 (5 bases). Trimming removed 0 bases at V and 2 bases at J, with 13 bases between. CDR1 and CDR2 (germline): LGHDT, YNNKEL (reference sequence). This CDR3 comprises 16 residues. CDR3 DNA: TGTGCCAGCAGCCAAGAGGGGCAGTTTTATAACACTGAAGCTTTCTTT. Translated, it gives CASSQEGQFYNTEAFF. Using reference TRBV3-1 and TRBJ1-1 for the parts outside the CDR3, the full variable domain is DTAVSQTPKYLVTQMGNDKSIKCEQNLGHDTMYWYKQDSKKFLKIMFSYNNKELIINETVPNRFSPKSPDKAHLNLHINSLELGDSAVYFCASSQEGQFYNTEAFFGQGTRLTVV.

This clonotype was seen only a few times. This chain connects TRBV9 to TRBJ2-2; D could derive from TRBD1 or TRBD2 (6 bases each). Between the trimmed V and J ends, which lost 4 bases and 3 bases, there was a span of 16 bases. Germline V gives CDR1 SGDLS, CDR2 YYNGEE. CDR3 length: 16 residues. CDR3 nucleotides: TGTGCCAGCAGCCCACCGGGGGCGTTATACACCGGGGAGCTGTTTTTT. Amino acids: CASSPPGALYTGELFF.

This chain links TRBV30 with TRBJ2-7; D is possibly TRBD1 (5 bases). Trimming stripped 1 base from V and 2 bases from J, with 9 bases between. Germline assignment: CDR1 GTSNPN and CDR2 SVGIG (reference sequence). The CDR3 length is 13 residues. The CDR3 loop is CAWSEGITYEQYF. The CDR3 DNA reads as TGTGCCTGGAGTGAGGGGATCACCTACGAGCAGTACTTC. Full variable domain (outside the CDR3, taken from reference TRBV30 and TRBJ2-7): SQTIHQWPATLVQPVGSPLSLECTVEGTSNPNLYWYRQAAGRGLQLLFYSVGIGQISSEVPQNLSASRPQDRQFILSSKKLLLSDSGFYLCAWSEGITYEQYFGPGTRLTVT.

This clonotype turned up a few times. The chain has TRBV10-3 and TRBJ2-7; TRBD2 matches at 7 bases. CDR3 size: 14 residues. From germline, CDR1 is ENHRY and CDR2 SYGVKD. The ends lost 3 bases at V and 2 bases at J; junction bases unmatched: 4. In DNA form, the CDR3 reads TGTGCCATCAGTGATACTAGCGCCGCCTACGAGCAGTACTTC. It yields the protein CAISDTSAAYEQYF.

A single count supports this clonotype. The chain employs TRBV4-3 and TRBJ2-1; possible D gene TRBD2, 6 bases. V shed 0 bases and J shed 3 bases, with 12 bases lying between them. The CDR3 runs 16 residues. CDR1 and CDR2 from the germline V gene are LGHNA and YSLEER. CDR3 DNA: TGCGCCAGCAGCCAAGATCTTACCGGGAGCTACAATGAGCAGTTCTTC. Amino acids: CASSQDLTGSYNEQFF.

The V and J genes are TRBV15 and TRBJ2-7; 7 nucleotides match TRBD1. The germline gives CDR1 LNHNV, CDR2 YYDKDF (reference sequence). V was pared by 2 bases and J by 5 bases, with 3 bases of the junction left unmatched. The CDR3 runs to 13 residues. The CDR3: CATSRQQGNEQYF. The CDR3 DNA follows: TGTGCCACCAGCAGACAACAGGGGAACGAGCAGTACTTC. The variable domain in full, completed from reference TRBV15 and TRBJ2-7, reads DAMVIQNPRYQVTQFGKPVTLSCSQTLNHNVMYWYQQKSSQAPKLLFHYYDKDFNNEADTPDNFQSRRPNTSFCFLDIRSPGLGDTAMYLCATSRQQGNEQYFGPGTRLTVT.

The CDR3 DNA reads TGCGCCAGCAGCCAAGTTCGTGTTAGGGGGTATAATTCACCCCTCCACTTT. It specifies CASSQVRVRGYNSPLHF. The chain recombines TRBV4-1 with TRBJ1-6, with TRBD1 as a possible D gene (6 bases). Germline values: CDR1 MGHRA, CDR2 YSYEKL. V was trimmed by 1 base and J by 4 bases, leaving 14 bases between them. The CDR3 loop spans 17 amino acids.

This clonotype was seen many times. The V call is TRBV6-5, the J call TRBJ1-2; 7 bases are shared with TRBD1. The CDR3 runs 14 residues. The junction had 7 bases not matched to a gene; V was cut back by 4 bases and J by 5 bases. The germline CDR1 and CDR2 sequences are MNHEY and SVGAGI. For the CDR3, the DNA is TGTGCCAGCAGTTTAACAGGGGTACCTTATGGCTACACCTTC. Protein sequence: CASSLTGVPYGYTF.

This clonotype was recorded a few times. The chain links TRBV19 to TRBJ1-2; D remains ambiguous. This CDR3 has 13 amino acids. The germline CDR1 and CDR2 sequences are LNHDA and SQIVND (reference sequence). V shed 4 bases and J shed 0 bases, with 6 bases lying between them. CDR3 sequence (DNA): TGTGCCAGTAGTAGGAGTTCTAACTATGGCTACACCTTC. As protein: CASSRSSNYGYTF. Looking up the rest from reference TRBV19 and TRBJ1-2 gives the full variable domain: DGGITQSPKYLFRKEGQNVTLSCEQNLNHDAMYWYRQDPGQGLRLIYYSQIVNDFQKGDIAEGYSVSREKKESFPLTVTSAQKNPTAFYLCASSRSSNYGYTFGSGTRLTVV.

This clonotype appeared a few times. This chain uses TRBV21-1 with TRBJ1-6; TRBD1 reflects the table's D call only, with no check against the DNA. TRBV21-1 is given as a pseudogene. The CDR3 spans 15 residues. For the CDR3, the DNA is TGTGCCAGCAGCTCGCCCGGACGGAATAATTCACCCCTCCACTTT. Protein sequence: CASSSPGRNNSPLHF.